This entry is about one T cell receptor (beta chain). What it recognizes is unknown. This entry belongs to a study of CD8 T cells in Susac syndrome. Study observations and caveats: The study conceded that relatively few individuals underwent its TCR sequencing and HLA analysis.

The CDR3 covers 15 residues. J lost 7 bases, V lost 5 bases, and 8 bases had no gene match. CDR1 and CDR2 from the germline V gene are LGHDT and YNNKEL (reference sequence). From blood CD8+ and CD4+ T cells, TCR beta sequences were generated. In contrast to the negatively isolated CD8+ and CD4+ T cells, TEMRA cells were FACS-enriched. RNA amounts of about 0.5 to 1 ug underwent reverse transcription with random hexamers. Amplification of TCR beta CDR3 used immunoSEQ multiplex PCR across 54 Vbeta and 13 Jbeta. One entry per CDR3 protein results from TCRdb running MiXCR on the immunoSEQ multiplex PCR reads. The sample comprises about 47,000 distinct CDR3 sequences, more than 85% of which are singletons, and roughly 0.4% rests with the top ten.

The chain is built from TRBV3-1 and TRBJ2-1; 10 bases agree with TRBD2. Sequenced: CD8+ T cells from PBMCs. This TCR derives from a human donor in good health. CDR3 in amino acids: CASSFSGRARNEQFF. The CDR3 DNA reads TGTGCCAGCAGCTTCAGCGGGAGGGCCAGGAATGAGCAGTTCTTC.